The 2 T cell receptor beta chains in this list originate from one sample, sequenced in a study of monozygotic twins with cystic fibrosis. Produced via immunoSEQ multiplex PCR; TCRdb's table is partial and in-frame only. Of 15,000 or so clones listed, roughly 98% are singletons. The specimen was blood. Every receptor here comes from a girl between 2 and 10 years old with cystic fibrosis.

The rearrangement uses TRBV29-1 and TRBJ1-2; D remains unclear. V gave up 4 bases and J gave up 8 bases, with 20 bases separating them. The CDR3 extends over 14 amino acids. Germline assignment: CDR1 SQVTM and CDR2 ANQGSEA. Here the CDR3 reads CSVGFGQFDSGYTF. CDR3 coding DNA: TGCAGCGTTGGATTTGGGCAGTTCGACTCCGGCTACACCTTC.

The V call is TRBV4-3, the J call TRBJ2-3; a possible D gene is TRBD2 (5 bases). The V end was cut by 0 bases, the J end by 2 bases, with 12 bases between. Germline lookup yields CDR1 LGHNA and CDR2 YSLEER. The CDR3 has 16 residues. CDR3: CASSQDSGLYTDTQYF. The CDR3 DNA follows: TGCGCCAGCAGCCAAGACAGCGGACTCTACACAGATACGCAGTATTTT.